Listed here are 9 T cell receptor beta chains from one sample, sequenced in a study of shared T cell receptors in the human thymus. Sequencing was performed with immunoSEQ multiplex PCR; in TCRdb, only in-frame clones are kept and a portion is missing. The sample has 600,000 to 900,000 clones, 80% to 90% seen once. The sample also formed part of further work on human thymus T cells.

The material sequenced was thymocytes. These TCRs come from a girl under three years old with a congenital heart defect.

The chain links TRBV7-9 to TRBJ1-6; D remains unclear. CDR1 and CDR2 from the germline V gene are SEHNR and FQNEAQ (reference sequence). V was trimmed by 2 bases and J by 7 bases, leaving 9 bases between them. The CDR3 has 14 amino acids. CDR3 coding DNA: TGTGCCAGCAGCTTACTCACACAGAATTCACCCCTCCACTTT. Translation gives CASSLLTQNSPLHF.

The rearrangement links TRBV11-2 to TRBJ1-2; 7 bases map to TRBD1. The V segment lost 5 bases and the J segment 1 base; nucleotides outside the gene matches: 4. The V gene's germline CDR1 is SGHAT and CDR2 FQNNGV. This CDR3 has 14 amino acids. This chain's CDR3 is CASSHGTVNYGYTF. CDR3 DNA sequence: TGTGCCAGCAGCCACGGGACAGTTAACTATGGCTACACCTTC.

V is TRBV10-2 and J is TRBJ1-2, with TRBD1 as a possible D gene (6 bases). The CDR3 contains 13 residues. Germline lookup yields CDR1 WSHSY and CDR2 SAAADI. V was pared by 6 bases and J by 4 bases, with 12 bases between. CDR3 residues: CASSFDRSYGYTF. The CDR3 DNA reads TGCGCCAGCAGCTTCGACAGGTCCTATGGCTACACCTTC.

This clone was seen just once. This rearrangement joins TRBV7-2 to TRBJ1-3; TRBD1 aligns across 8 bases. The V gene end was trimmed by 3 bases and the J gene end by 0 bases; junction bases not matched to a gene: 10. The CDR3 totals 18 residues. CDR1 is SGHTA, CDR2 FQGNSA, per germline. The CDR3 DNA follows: TGTGCCAGCAGCTTGGCCGGGACAGGATTTAGCTCTGGAAACACCATATATTTT. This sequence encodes CASSLAGTGFSSGNTIYF.

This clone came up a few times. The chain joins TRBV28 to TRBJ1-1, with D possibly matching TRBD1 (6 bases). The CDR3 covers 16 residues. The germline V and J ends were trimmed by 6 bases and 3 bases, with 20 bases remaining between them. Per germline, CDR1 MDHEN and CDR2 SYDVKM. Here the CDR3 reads CASRIQGVLTYTEAFF. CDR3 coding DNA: TGTGCCAGCAGGATACAGGGAGTATTAACCTACACTGAAGCTTTCTTT.

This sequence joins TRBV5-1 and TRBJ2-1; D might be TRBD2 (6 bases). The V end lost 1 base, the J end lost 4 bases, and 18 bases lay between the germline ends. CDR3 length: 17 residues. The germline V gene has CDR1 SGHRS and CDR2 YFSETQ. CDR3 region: CASSLFLWDCLYNEQFF. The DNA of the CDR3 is TGCGCCAGCAGCTTGTTCTTATGGGACTGCCTATACAATGAGCAGTTCTTC.

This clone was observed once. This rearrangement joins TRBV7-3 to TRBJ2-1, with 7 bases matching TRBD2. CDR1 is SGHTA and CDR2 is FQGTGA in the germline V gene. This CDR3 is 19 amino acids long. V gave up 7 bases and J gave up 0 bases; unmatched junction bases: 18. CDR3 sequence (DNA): TGTGCCAGCACCAACGCGTCCCTAGCGGCGACCGCCTCCTACAATGAGCAGTTCTTC. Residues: CASTNASLAATASYNEQFF.

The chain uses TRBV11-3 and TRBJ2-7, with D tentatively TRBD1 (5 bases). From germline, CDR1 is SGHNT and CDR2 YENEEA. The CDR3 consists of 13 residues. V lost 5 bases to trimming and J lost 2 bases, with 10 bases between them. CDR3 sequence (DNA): TGTGCCAGCAGCGCAGGGAAAACCTACGAGCAGTACTTC. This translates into CASSAGKTYEQYF.

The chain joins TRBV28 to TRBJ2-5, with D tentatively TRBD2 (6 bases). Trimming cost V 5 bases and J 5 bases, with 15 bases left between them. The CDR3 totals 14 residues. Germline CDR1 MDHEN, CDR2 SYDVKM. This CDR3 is CASSPEGSGETQYF. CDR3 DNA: TGTGCCAGCAGTCCGGAGGGAAGCGGGGAGACCCAGTACTTC.